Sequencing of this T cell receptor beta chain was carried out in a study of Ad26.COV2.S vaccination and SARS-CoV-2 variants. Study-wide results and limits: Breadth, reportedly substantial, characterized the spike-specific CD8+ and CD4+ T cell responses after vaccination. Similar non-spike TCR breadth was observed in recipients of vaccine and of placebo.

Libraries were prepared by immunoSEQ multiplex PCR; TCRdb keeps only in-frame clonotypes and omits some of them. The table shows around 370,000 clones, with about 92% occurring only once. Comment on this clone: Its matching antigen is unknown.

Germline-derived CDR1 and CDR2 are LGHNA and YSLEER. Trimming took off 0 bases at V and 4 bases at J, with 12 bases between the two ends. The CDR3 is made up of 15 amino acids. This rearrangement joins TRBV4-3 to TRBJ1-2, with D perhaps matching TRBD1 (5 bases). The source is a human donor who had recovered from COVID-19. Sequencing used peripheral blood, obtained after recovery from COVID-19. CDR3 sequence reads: CASSQDDDRGYGYTF. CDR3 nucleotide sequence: TGCGCCAGCAGCCAAGACGACGACAGAGGCTATGGCTACACCTTC.